Detailed here is one TCR beta chain. Its target is unknown. This CDR3 region has 14 residues. Germline CDR1 reads LNHDA; CDR2 reads SQIVND (reference sequence). Trimming pared 7 bases from V and 5 bases from J, leaving 17 bases between. This sample was included in a study of PD-L1 blockade in urothelial cancer. Study as a whole: Males with bladder-origin urothelial cancer made up about 90% of the roughly 30 patients. At 6 weeks and at 3 weeks (second dose) after treatment start, blood was analyzed. Median blood clonality was around 0.08, with some 89,000 unique TCRs. Study results and caveats: Better progression-free and overall survival followed lower pretreatment blood clonality.

Measured with immunoSEQ multiplex PCR; TCRdb has only the in-frame clones, and not every one. The data show just under 45,000 clones, more than 75% seen once. The J gene is TRBJ2-5, the V gene TRBV19; a weak D match, TRBD2 (7 bases). This sample comprised PBMCs, obtained around atezolizumab (anti-PD-L1) treatment. The sequence derives from an older woman with urothelial cancer. The CDR3 sequence is CASTTQGGRETQYF. The CDR3 nucleotides are TGTGCCAGTACCACACAGGGAGGGCGTGAGACCCAGTACTTC.